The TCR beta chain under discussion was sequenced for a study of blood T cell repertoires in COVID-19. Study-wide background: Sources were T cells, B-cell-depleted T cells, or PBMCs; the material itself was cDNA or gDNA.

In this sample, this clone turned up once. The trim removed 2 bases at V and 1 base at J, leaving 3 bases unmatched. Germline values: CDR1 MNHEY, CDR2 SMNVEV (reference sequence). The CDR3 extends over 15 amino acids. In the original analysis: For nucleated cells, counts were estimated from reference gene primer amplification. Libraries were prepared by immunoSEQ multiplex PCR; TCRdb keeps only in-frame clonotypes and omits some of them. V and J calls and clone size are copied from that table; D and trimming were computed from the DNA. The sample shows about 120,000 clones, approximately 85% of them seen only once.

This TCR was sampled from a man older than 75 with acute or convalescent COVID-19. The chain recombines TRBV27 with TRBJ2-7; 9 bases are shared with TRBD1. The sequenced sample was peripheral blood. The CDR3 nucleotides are TGTGCCAGCAGTTTACACGGACAGGGGTCCTACGAGCAGTACTTC. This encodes CASSLHGQGSYEQYF.